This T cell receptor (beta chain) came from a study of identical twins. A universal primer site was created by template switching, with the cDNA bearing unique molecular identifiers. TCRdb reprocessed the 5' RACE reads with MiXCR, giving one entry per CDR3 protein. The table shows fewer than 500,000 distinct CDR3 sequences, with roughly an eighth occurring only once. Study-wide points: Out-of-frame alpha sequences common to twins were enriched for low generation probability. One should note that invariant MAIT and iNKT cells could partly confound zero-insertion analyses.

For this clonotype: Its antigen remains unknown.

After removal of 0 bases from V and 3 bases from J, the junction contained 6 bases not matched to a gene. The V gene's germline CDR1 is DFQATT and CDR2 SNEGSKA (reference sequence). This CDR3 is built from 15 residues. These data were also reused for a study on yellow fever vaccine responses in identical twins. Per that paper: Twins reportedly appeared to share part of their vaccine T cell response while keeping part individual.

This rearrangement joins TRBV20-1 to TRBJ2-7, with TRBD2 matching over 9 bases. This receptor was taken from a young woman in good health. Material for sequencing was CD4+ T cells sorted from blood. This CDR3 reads CSARDLAGAYYEQYF. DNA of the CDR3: TGCAGTGCTAGAGATTTAGCGGGGGCTTACTACGAGCAGTACTTC.